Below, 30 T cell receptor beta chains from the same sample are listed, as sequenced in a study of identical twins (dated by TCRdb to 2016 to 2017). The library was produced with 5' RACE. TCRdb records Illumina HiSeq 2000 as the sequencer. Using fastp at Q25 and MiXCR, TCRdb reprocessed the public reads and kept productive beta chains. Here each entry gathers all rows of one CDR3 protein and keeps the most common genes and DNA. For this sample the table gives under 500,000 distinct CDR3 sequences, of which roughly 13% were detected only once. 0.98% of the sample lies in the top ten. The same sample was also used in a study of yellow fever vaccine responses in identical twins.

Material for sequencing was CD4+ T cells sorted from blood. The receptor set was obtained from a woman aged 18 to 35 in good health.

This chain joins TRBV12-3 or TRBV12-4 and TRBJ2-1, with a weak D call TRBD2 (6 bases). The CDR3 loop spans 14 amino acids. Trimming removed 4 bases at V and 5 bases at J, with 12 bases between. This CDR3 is CASSWTTGNNEQFF. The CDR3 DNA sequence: TGTGCCAGCAGTTGGACTACTGGGAACAATGAGCAGTTCTTC.

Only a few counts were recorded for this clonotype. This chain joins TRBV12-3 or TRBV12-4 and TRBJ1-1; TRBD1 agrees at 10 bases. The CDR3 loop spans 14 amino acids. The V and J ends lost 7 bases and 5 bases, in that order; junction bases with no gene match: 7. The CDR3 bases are TGTGCCAGCACCTCCGGGACAGGGGTAACTGAAGCTTTCTTT. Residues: CASTSGTGVTEAFF.

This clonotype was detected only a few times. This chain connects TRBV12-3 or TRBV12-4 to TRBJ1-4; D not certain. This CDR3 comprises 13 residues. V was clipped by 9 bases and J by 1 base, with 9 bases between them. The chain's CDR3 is CASSGQTNEKLFF. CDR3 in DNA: TGTGCCAGTTCAGGCCAAACTAATGAAAAACTGTTTTTT.

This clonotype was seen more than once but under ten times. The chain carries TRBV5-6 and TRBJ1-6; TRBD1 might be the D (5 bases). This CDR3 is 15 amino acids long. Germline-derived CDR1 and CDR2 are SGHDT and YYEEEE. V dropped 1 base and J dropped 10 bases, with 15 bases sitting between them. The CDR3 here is CASSLSAGLNSPLHF. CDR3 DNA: TGTGCCAGCAGCTTGTCGGCAGGGTTGAACTCACCCCTCCACTTT.

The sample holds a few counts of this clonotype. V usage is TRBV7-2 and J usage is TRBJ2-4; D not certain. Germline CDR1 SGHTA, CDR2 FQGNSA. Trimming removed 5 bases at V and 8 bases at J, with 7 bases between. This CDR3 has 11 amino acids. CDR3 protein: CASSPGDIQYF. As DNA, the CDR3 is TGTGCCAGCAGCCCCGGTGACATTCAGTACTTC.

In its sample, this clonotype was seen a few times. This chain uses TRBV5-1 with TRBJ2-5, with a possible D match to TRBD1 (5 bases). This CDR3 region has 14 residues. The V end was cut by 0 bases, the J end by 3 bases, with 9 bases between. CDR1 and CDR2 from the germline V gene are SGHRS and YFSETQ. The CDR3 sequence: CASSLGTKKETQYF. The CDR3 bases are TGCGCCAGCAGCTTGGGGACAAAGAAAGAGACCCAGTACTTC.

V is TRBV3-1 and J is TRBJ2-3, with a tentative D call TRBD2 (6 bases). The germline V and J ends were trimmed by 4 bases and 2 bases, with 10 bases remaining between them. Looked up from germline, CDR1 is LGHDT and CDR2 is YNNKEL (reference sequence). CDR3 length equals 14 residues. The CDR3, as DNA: TGTGCCAGCAGCCCTTCGGGGGACACAGATACGCAGTATTTT. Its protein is CASSPSGDTDTQYF.

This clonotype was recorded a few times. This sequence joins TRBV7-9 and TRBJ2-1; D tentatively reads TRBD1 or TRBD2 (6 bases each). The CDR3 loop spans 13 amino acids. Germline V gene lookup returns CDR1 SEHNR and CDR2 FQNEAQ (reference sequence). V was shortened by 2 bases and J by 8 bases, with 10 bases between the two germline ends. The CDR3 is CASSLTGADEQFF. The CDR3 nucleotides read TGTGCCAGCAGCTTAACGGGGGCAGATGAGCAGTTCTTC.

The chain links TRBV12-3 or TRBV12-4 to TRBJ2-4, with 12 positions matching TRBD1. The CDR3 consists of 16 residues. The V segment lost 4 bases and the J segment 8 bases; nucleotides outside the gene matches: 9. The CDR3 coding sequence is TGTGCCAGCAGTTCGGGGACAGGGGGCAGAACGTACATTCAGTACTTC. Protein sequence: CASSSGTGGRTYIQYF.

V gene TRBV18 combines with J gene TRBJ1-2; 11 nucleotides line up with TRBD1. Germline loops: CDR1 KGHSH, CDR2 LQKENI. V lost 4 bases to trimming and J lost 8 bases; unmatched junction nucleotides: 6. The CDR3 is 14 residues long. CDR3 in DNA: TGTGCCAGCTCACTCGGACAGGGGGCGGACGGCTACACCTTC. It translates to CASSLGQGADGYTF.

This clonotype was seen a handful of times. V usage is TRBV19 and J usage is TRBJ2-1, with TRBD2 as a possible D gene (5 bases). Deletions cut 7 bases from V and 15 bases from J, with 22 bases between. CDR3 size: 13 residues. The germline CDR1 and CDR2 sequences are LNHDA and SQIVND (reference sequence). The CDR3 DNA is TGTGCCAGTATTAAACTACCGGGGAAAGGCTGGTTCTTC. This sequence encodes CASIKLPGKGWFF.

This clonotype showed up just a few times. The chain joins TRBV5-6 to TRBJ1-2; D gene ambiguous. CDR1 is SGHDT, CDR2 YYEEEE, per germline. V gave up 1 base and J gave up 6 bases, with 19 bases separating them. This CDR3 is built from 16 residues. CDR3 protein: CASSLIDREQVHGYTF. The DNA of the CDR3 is TGTGCCAGCAGCTTGATTGATCGGGAGCAGGTCCATGGCTACACCTTC.

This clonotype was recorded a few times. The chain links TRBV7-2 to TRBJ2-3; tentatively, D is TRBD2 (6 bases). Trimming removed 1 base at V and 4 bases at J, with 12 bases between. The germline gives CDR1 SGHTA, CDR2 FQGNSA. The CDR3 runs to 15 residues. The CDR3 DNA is TGTGCCAGCAGCTTAGTGGTCGGGACTGCAGATACGCAGTATTTT. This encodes CASSLVVGTADTQYF.

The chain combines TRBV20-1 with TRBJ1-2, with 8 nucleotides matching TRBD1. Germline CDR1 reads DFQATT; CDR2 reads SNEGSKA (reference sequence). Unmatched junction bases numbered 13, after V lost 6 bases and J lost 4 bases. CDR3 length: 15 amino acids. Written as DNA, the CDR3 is TGCAGTGCCCTAGATCCAGGGGGCCTTGGCTATGGCTACACCTTC. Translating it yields CSALDPGGLGYGYTF.

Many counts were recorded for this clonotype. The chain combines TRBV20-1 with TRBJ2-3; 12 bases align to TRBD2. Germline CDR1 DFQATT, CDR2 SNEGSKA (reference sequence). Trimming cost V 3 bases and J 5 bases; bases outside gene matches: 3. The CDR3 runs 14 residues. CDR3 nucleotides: TGCAGTGCTAGCCGACTAGCGGGGGAAGATACGCAGTATTTT. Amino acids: CSASRLAGEDTQYF.

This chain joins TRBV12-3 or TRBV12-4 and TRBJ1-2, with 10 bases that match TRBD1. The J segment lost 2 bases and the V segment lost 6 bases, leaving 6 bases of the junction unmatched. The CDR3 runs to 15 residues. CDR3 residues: CASSLTTGGNYGYTF. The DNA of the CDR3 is TGTGCCAGCAGCCTCACGACAGGGGGCAACTATGGCTACACCTTC.

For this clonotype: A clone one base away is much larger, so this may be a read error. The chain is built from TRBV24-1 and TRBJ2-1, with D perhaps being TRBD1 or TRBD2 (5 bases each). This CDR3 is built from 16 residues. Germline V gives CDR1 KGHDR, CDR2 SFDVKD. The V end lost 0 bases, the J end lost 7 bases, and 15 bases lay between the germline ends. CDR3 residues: CATSDLRGYRSNEQFF. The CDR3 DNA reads TGTGCCACCAGTGATTTGCGAGGGTACAGGTCGAATGAGCAGTTCTTC.

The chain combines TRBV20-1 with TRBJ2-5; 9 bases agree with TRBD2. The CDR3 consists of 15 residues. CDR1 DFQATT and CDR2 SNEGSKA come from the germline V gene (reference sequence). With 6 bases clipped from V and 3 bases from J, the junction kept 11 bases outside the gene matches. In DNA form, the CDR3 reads TGCAGTGCCCAGGACCGGCGGGAGGGCAAAGAGACCCAGTACTTC. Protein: CSAQDRREGKETQYF.

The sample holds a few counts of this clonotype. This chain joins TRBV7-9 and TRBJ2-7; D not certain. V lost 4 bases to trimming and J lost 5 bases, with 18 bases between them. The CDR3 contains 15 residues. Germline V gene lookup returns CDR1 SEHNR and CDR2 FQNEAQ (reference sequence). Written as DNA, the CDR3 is TGTGCCAGCAGCTCTGGCCAGGCAACCTTCGACGAGCAGTACTTC. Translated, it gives CASSSGQATFDEQYF.

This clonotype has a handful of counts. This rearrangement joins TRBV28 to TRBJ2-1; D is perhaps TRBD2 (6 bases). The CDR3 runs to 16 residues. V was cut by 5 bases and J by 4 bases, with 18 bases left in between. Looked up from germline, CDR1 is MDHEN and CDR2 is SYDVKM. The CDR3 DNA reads TGTGCCAGCAGTCCCACTAGCAGGACCTCGTACAATGAGCAGTTCTTC. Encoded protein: CASSPTSRTSYNEQFF.

CDR3 sequence (DNA): TGTGCCAGCAGTTGGGGACCTTACAATGAGCAGTTCTTC. The encoded protein is CASSWGPYNEQFF. The rearrangement uses TRBV6-5 and TRBJ2-1, with D possibly being TRBD1 or TRBD2 (5 bases each). V shed 4 bases and J shed 4 bases, with 8 bases lying between them. The CDR3 is 13 residues long. Per germline, CDR1 MNHEY and CDR2 SVGAGI.

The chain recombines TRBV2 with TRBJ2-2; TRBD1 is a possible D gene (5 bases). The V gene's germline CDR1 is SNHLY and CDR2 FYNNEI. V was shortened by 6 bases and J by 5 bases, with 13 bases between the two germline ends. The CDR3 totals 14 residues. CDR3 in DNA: TGTGCCAGCAGGGCCACAGGACGGACCGGGGAGCTGTTTTTT. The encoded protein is CASRATGRTGELFF.

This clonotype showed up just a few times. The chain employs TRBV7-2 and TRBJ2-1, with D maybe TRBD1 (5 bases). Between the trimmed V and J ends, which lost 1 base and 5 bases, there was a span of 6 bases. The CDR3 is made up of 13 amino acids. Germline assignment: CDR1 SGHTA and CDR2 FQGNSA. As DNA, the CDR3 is TGTGCCAGCAGCTTAGTCAGGGACAATGAGCAGTTCTTC. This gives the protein CASSLVRDNEQFF.

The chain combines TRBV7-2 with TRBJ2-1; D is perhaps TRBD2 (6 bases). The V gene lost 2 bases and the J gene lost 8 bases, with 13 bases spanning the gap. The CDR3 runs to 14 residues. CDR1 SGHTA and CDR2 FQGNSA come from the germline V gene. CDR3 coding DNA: TGTGCCAGCAGCTTACTACGACTAGGCGATGAGCAGTTCTTC. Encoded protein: CASSLLRLGDEQFF.

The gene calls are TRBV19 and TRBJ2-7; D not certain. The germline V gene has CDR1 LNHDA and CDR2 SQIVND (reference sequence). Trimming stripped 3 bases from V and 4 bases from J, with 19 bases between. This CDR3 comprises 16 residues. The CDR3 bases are TGTGCCAGTAGTATTTCTCGGGCAACAACTTCATACGAGCAGTACTTC. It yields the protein CASSISRATTSYEQYF.

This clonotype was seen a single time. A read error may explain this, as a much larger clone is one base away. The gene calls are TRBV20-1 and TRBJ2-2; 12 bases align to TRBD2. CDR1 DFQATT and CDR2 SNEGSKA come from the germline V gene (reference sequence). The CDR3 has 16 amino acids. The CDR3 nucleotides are TGCTGTGCTAGAGATAGACTAGCGGGAGTCACCGGGGAGCTGTTTTTT. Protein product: CCARDRLAGVTGELFF.

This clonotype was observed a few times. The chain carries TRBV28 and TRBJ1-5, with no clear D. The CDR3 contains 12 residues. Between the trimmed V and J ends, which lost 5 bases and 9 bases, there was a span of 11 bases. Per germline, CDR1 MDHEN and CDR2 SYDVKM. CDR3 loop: CASSRSARPQHF. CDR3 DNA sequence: TGTGCCAGCAGTCGGTCCGCCAGGCCCCAGCATTTT.

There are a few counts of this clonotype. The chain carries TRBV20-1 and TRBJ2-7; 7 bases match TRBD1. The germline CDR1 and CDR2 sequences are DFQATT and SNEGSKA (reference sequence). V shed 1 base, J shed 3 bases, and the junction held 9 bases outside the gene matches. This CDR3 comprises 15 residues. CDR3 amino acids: CSARVYRGIFYEQYF. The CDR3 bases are TGCAGTGCTAGAGTATACAGGGGAATATTCTACGAGCAGTACTTC.

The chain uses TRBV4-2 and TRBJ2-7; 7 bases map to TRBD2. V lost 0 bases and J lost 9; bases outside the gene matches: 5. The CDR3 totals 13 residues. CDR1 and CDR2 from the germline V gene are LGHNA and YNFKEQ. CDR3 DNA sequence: TGTGCCAGCAGCCAAGATGGGAGGGTCAGGCAGTACTTC. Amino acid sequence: CASSQDGRVRQYF.

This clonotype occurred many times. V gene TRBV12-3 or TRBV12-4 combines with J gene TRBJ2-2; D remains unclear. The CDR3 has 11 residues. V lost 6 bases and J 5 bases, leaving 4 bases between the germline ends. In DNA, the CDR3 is TGTGCCAGCAGGGAAACCGGGGAGCTGTTTTTT. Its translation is CASRETGELFF.